What follows is one TCR beta chain and its context. What it binds is unknown. CDR3 length equals 14 residues. Germline values: CDR1 DFQATT, CDR2 SNEGSKA (reference sequence). The ends lost 2 bases at V and 7 bases at J; junction bases unmatched: 6. This sample was taken from a study of blood T cells in healthy people across ages. Study-level results: Greater diversity and more naive CD4+ cells were seen in long-lived donors than in aged donors. Diversity of TCR beta correlated strongly with naive T cell percentage.

The second PCR ran about 6 to 11 cycles with a sample-barcoded 5' primer and J-beta primers. One entry per CDR3 protein, called by TCRdb with MiXCR from the 5' RACE reads. Found here are about 1.7 million distinct CDR3 sequences, about 28% of them singletons; the top ten hold roughly 8.2%. The sequence was obtained from a woman aged 25-40 years in good health. Sequencing was done on a sample of blood. The genes are TRBV20-1 and TRBJ2-1; 9 bases fit TRBD2. This CDR3 reads CSARMAGGRNEQFF. DNA of the CDR3: TGCAGTGCTAGAATGGCGGGGGGGAGGAATGAGCAGTTCTTC.